The 26 T cell receptor beta chains listed next were all sequenced from one sample in a study of identical twins (dated by TCRdb to 2016 to 2017). Receptor libraries were prepared by 5' RACE. The sequencer listed for this sample is Illumina HiSeq 2000. TCRdb ran its own pipeline on the public reads, namely fastp trimming at Q25 and MiXCR clone calling, and kept in-frame beta chains. Every distinct CDR3 protein forms one entry, paired with its most common genes and DNA. The sample contains approximately 600,000 distinct CDR3 sequences, 7.1% of them found a single time. The ten largest make up 1.6% of the sample. This sample was shared with a second study, whose subject was yellow fever vaccine responses in identical twins.

Material for sequencing was PBMCs. The source is a woman aged 18-29 years in good health.

This clonotype occurred many times. This rearrangement joins TRBV12-3 or TRBV12-4 to TRBJ2-3; no clear D gene. The V and J ends lost 4 bases and 4 bases respectively, with 6 bases between them. This CDR3 contains 12 residues. CDR3 DNA: TGTGCCAGCAGTTCCCGACCAGATACGCAGTATTTT. Its protein product is CASSSRPDTQYF.

Only a few counts were recorded for this clonotype. This sequence joins TRBV20-1 and TRBJ1-2, with D unclear. V was shortened by 5 bases and J by 2 bases, with 12 bases between the two germline ends. The V gene's germline CDR1 is DFQATT and CDR2 SNEGSKA (reference sequence). CDR3 size: 13 residues. The CDR3 sequence is CSAPLTGNYGYTF. DNA for the CDR3: TGCAGTGCTCCCTTGACGGGGAACTATGGCTACACCTTC.

Only a few counts were recorded for this clonotype. This rearrangement joins TRBV3-1 to TRBJ2-7; TRBD2 matches at 13 bases. Germline-derived CDR1 and CDR2 are LGHDT and YNNKEL (reference sequence). The CDR3 spans 15 residues. The V and J ends lost 2 bases and 6 bases, in that order; junction bases with no gene match: 4. Written as DNA, the CDR3 is TGTGCCAGCAGCCAACCGGGACTAGCGGGAAGCGAGCAGTACTTC. Protein: CASSQPGLAGSEQYF.

The CDR3 spells CASRGTSVNYNEQFF. The CDR3 DNA reads as TGTGCCAGCAGGGGGACTAGCGTCAACTACAATGAGCAGTTCTTC. The gene calls are TRBV6-1 and TRBJ2-1; the match to TRBD2 covers 10 bases. Germline V lookup: CDR1 MNHNS, CDR2 SASEGT. The CDR3 extends over 15 amino acids. Trimming at V came to 6 bases and at J to 3 bases, leaving 5 bases not matched to a gene.

The gene calls are TRBV2 and TRBJ1-1, with D hard to call. Deletions cut 2 bases from V and 0 bases from J, with 10 bases between. CDR3 length: 15 amino acids. From germline, CDR1 is SNHLY and CDR2 FYNNEI. The CDR3 bases are TGTGCCAGCAGTGAAATCACGGGATTGAACACTGAAGCTTTCTTT. Its protein is CASSEITGLNTEAFF. The whole variable domain, filled in from reference TRBV2 and TRBJ1-1, reads EPEVTQTPSHQVTQMGQEVILRCVPISNHLYFYWYRQILGQKVEFLVSFYNNEISEKSEIFDDQFSVERPDGSNFTLKIRSTKLEDSAMYFCASSEITGLNTEAFFGQGTRLTVV.

CDR3 region: CASSLIGPYRGEQETQYF. CDR3 coding DNA: TGTGCCAGCAGCTTGATCGGTCCGTACAGGGGTGAACAAGAGACCCAGTACTTC. The chain carries TRBV7-6 and TRBJ2-5; 7 bases agree with TRBD1. With 3 bases clipped from V and 2 bases from J, the junction kept 15 bases outside the gene matches. The length of the CDR3 is 18 residues. Germline V lookup: CDR1 SGHVS, CDR2 FNYEAQ. Drawing the rest from reference TRBV7-6 and TRBJ2-5, the complete variable domain is GAGVSQSPRYKVTKRGQDVALRCDPISGHVSLYWYRQALGQGPEFLTYFNYEAQQDKSGLPNDRFSAERPEGSISTLTIQRTEQRDSAMYRCASSLIGPYRGEQETQYFGPGTRLLVL.

This clonotype was counted only a few times. The chain has TRBV7-7 and TRBJ2-3, with TRBD2 as a possible D gene (6 bases). The V gene lost 6 bases and the J gene lost 6 bases, with 19 bases spanning the gap. The CDR3 is made up of 15 amino acids. Germline V CDR1 and CDR2: SSHAT, FNYEAQ (reference sequence). The DNA for the CDR3 is TGTGCCAGCAGTTACATCCGGCTAGCGTTGGATACGCAGTATTTT. As protein: CASSYIRLALDTQYF.

In its sample, this clonotype was seen a few times. This chain uses TRBV7-6 with TRBJ2-2, with 7 bases lining up with TRBD1. The CDR3 has 16 residues. With V trimmed by 1 base and J by 6 bases, 8 bases remained unmatched. Per the germline V gene, CDR1 is SGHVS and CDR2 is FNYEAQ. The CDR3 spells CASSLGGQGVSGELFF. DNA for the CDR3: TGTGCCAGCAGCTTAGGCGGCCAGGGGGTGTCCGGGGAGCTGTTTTTT.

The rearrangement links TRBV15 to TRBJ2-2; D ambiguous. With 3 bases removed from V and 6 bases from J, the gap between germline ends came to 11 bases. CDR3 length: 14 residues. The germline V gene has CDR1 LNHNV and CDR2 YYDKDF (reference sequence). Written as DNA, the CDR3 is TGTGCCACCAGCAGTCAGACTGCCGCCGGGGAGCTGTTTTTT. Residues: CATSSQTAAGELFF.

The rearrangement links TRBV11-2 to TRBJ2-1; 8 positions match TRBD1. The germline CDR1 and CDR2 sequences are SGHAT and FQNNGV. With V trimmed by 5 bases and J by 6 bases, 9 bases remained unmatched. The CDR3 runs to 15 residues. CDR3 bases: TGTGCCAGCAGCCAGGGGGCGAACCTTGGCAATGAGCAGTTCTTC. Translated, it gives CASSQGANLGNEQFF.

This clonotype was observed a few times. In DNA, the CDR3 is TGCGCCAGCAGCTTTTCGGTGCAGGGTGTTGACACTGAAGCTTTCTTT. Translating it yields CASSFSVQGVDTEAFF. The J gene is TRBJ1-1, the V gene TRBV5-1; the D gene is possibly TRBD1 (5 bases). CDR3 length: 16 amino acids. Trimming took 2 bases from V and 3 from J, leaving 17 bases between them. Germline values: CDR1 SGHRS, CDR2 YFSETQ.

The V gene is TRBV20-1, the J gene TRBJ2-7, with D perhaps matching TRBD1 or TRBD2 (5 bases each). Germline CDR1 reads DFQATT; CDR2 reads SNEGSKA (reference sequence). This CDR3 contains 13 residues. Trimming cost V 8 bases and J 6 bases, with 20 bases left between them. CDR3: CSSSGRRTGEQYV. Here the CDR3 DNA reads TGCAGTAGCTCGGGACGACGAACTGGCGAGCAGTACGTC.

This clonotype was found a few times. The rearrangement joins TRBV5-1 to TRBJ2-3; tentatively, D is TRBD1 or TRBD2 (6 bases each). Germline CDR1 and CDR2: SGHRS and YFSETQ. The CDR3 is 16 residues long. Trimming stripped 4 bases from V and 5 bases from J, with 20 bases between. Here the CDR3 DNA reads TGCGCCAGCAGCGACCAATTGAGGGGGGATGGAGATACGCAGTATTTT. This encodes CASSDQLRGDGDTQYF.

J is TRBJ1-1 and V is TRBV4-1; 9 positions match TRBD1. CDR1 MGHRA and CDR2 YSYEKL come from the germline V gene. CDR3 length: 15 residues. V lost 5 bases and J lost 4; bases outside the gene matches: 8. This CDR3 reads CASSTYRGQGTEAFF. DNA for the CDR3: TGCGCCAGCAGCACCTACAGGGGGCAAGGCACTGAAGCTTTCTTT.

The chain carries TRBV7-6 and TRBJ2-1, with TRBD2 as a possible D gene (7 bases). V was pared by 4 bases and J by 6 bases, with 16 bases between. Germline CDR1 and CDR2: SGHVS and FNYEAQ. This CDR3 is built from 15 residues. The CDR3 coding sequence is TGTGCCAGCAGCTGGTTGGGGGGGGCCATCAATGAGCAGTTCTTC. Amino acid sequence: CASSWLGGAINEQFF.

The CDR3 spells CSAPVTSGAYNEQFF. DNA of the CDR3: TGCAGTGCCCCGGTGACTAGCGGGGCCTACAATGAGCAGTTCTTC. This rearrangement joins TRBV20-1 to TRBJ2-1; TRBD2 matches at 11 bases. The germline V gene encodes CDR1 DFQATT and CDR2 SNEGSKA (reference sequence). V trimming: 6 bases; J trimming: 2 bases; junction bases outside the gene matches: 6. This CDR3 has 15 residues.

The gene calls are TRBV27 and TRBJ1-5; D unclear. The CDR3 loop spans 13 amino acids. Trimming took off 2 bases at V and 7 bases at J, with 9 bases between the two ends. CDR1 and CDR2 (germline): MNHEY, SMNVEV (reference sequence). CDR3 residues: CASSLRGVQPQHF. As DNA, the CDR3 is TGTGCCAGCAGTTTACGGGGAGTACAGCCCCAGCATTTT.

This rearrangement joins TRBV3-1 to TRBJ2-5; D not certain. This CDR3 region has 14 residues. Per the germline V gene, CDR1 is LGHDT and CDR2 is YNNKEL (reference sequence). Trimming shortened V by 0 bases and J by 0 bases, and 5 bases separated the two germline ends. Here the CDR3 reads CASSQEAYQETQYF. The DNA for the CDR3 is TGTGCCAGCAGCCAAGAGGCCTACCAAGAGACCCAGTACTTC.

This clonotype was seen many times. The chain uses TRBV18 and TRBJ1-2; possibly TRBD1 for D (5 bases). The CDR3 is 13 amino acids. Trimming pared 3 bases from V and 2 bases from J, leaving 7 bases between. Germline values: CDR1 KGHSH, CDR2 LQKENI. The DNA for the CDR3 is TGTGCCAGCTCACCGGACAAAAACTATGGCTACACCTTC. This sequence encodes CASSPDKNYGYTF. Full variable domain (outside the CDR3, taken from reference TRBV18 and TRBJ1-2): NAGVMQNPRHLVRRRGQEARLRCSPMKGHSHVYWYRQLPEEGLKFMVYLQKENIIDESGMPKERFSAEFPKEGPSILRIQQVVRGDSAAYFCASSPDKNYGYTFGSGTRLTVV.

This clonotype was detected many times. The gene calls are TRBV29-1 and TRBJ2-5; D may be TRBD1 (5 bases). V was trimmed by 2 bases and J by 5 bases, leaving 21 bases between them. The CDR3 totals 16 residues. CDR1 SQVTM and CDR2 ANQGSEA come from the germline V gene. The CDR3: CSVEKSRTREVETQYF. CDR3 nucleotides: TGCAGCGTTGAAAAGAGTCGGACAAGAGAGGTCGAGACCCAGTACTTC.

This clonotype turned up a few times. The gene calls are TRBV7-3 and TRBJ2-1; D assignment may be TRBD1 or TRBD2 (6 bases each). Trimming took off 1 base at V and 0 bases at J, with 19 bases between the two ends. This CDR3 has 19 amino acids. The germline V gene has CDR1 SGHTA and CDR2 FQGTGA. The CDR3 loop is CASSLRGGSGEFSYNEQFF. The CDR3, as DNA: TGTGCCAGCAGCTTAAGAGGGGGTAGCGGAGAATTCTCCTACAATGAGCAGTTCTTC.

The rearrangement links TRBV6-5 to TRBJ2-3; 7 nucleotides align to TRBD2. The CDR3 length is 15 residues. Looked up from germline, CDR1 is MNHEY and CDR2 is SVGAGI. Unmatched junction bases numbered 6, after V lost 4 bases and J lost 2 bases. CDR3 loop: CASSSPSGITDTQYF. The CDR3 DNA is TGTGCCAGCAGTTCCCCTAGCGGAATCACAGATACGCAGTATTTT.

This clonotype was picked up a small number of times. V usage is TRBV10-2 and J usage is TRBJ2-4, with D possibly TRBD1 on 6 matching bases. V lost 3 bases and J lost 3, with 12 bases in between. The germline V gene encodes CDR1 WSHSY and CDR2 SAAADI. The CDR3 is 15 residues long. For the CDR3, the DNA is TGCGCCAGCAGTGAAGGGGGATTTGGCAAAAACATTCAGTACTTC. Translation gives CASSEGGFGKNIQYF.

J is TRBJ2-1 and V is TRBV11-3, with D possibly matching TRBD2 (6 bases). This CDR3 is built from 14 residues. The V end was cut by 3 bases, the J end by 8 bases, with 14 bases between. The germline V gene has CDR1 SGHNT and CDR2 YENEEA. The CDR3 DNA reads as TGTGCCAGCAGCTTTAACGGGGGTTTCGATGAGCAGTTCTTC. This sequence encodes CASSFNGGFDEQFF.

This clonotype was recorded a few times. The V and J genes are TRBV29-1 and TRBJ2-5, with TRBD2 as a possible D gene (7 bases). Germline V CDR1 and CDR2: SQVTM, ANQGSEA. Trimming took 3 bases from V and 4 from J, leaving 15 bases between them. This CDR3 contains 14 residues. Written as DNA, the CDR3 is TGCAGCGTTGATCGGGGGGCTAGCTTAGAGACCCAGTACTTC. This sequence encodes CSVDRGASLETQYF.

This chain joins TRBV28 and TRBJ2-1; weak D call: TRBD2 (6 bases). CDR1 is MDHEN, CDR2 SYDVKM, per germline. The CDR3 loop spans 15 amino acids. Trimming removed 3 bases at V and 7 bases at J, with 16 bases between. CDR3 coding DNA: TGTGCCAGCAGTTTGAGGAGAGCGGGTAGGAATGAGCAGTTCTTC. It yields the protein CASSLRRAGRNEQFF.